What follows is one TCR beta chain and its context. Its antigen is unknown. This specimen belongs to a study of T cell responses to AZD1222 COVID-19 vaccine. Broader study findings: Clonal diversity was possibly underestimated, and white British individuals and females predominated among donors. Repertoire sampling occurred only after the peak T cell response.

Measured with immunoSEQ multiplex PCR; TCRdb has only the in-frame clones, and not every one. Seen here are 150,000 to 200,000 clones, about 90% observed once, and the top ten hold around 0.99%. The length of the CDR3 is 13 residues. Trimming shortened V by 7 bases and J by 1 base, and 11 bases separated the two germline ends. Germline CDR1 reads SGHRS; CDR2 reads YFSETQ. The chain joins TRBV5-1 to TRBJ1-1; D call uncertain. The TCR comes from an adult who received the AZD1222 COVID-19 vaccine. Specimen: peripheral blood, collected 28 days after the second AZD1222 dose. The CDR3 here is CASRITQNTEAFF. The DNA for the CDR3 is TGCGCCAGCCGCATTACACAGAACACTGAAGCTTTCTTT.